This entry concerns a single T cell receptor beta chain. The antigen remains unidentified. The record originates from a study of cytomegalovirus exposure and HLA in healthy donors. Germline values: CDR1 LNHDA, CDR2 SQIVND (reference sequence). CDR3 length: 14 residues. After removal of 7 bases from V and 5 bases from J, the junction contained 7 bases not matched to a gene. Whole-study findings and limits: Diagnosis of cytomegalovirus status made by the classifier reportedly showed high specificity and sensitivity. Researchers reported in a later analysis that a missense DCLRE1C variant was tied to TCR beta V- and J-gene trimming. There were under 200 TCR beta chains listed as cytomegalovirus-associated.

Healthy donors of bone marrow made up the group. PCR primers comprised 60 Vbeta and 13 Jbeta primers. Using immunoSEQ multiplex PCR, the repertoire was profiled, and TCRdb retains in-frame clones only, with some absent. The table counts roughly 200,000 clones; about 1% lies in the top ten. This TCR came from a girl aged 2 to 9 in good health and CMV-seropositive. The chain carries TRBV19 and TRBJ1-5; 8 nucleotides align to TRBD1. The sequencing input was PBMCs. The CDR3 sequence: CASTAAGGYQPQHF. CDR3 bases: TGTGCCAGTACGGCTGCAGGGGGCTATCAGCCCCAGCATTTT.